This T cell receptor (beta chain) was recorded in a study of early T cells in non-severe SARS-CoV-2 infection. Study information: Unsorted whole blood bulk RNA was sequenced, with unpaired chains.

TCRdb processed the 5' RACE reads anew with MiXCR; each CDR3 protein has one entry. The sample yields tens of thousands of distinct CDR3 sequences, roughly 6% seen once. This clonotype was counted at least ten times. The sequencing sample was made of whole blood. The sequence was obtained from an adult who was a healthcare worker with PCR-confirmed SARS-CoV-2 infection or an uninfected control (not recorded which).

As DNA, the CDR3 is TGTGCCAGCAGCCTAACCCTAGCGGGAGGAATATACGAGCAGTACTTC. It translates to CASSLTLAGGIYEQYF. This chain uses TRBV25-1 with TRBJ2-7, with 11 bases matching TRBD2. Germline assignment: CDR1 MGHDK and CDR2 SYGVNS. CDR3 length: 16 residues. Unmatched junction bases numbered 11, after V lost 6 bases and J lost 4 bases.